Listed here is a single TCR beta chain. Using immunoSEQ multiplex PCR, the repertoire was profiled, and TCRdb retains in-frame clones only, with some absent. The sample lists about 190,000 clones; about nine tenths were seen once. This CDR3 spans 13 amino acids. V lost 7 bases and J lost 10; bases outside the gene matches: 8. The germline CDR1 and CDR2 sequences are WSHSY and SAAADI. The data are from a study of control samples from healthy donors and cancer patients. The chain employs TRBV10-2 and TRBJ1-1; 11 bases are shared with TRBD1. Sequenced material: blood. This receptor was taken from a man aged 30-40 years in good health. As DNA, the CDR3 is TGCGCCAGCATAGGGACAGGGGGTATTGGAGCTTTCTTT. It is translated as CASIGTGGIGAFF.